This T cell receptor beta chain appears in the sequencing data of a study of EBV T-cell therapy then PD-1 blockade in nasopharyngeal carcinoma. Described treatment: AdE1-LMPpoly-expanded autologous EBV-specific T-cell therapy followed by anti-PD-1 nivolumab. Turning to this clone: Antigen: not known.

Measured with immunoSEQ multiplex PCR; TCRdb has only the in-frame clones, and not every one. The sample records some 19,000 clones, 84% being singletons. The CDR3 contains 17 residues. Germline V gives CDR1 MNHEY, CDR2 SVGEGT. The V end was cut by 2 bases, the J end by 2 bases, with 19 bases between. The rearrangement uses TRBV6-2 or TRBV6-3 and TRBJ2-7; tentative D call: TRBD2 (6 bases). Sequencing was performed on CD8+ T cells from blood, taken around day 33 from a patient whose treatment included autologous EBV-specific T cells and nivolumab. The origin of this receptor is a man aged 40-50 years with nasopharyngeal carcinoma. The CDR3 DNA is TGTGCCAGCAGTTACGTGACTCACGCGGGGAAACCCTACGAGCAGTACTTC. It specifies CASSYVTHAGKPYEQYF.